The source of this T cell receptor beta chain is a study of post-analysis software for immune sequencing data. Turning to the study itself: The disease courses covered relapsing-remitting, secondary progressive and progressive-relapsing multiple sclerosis. General observations from the study: Five or six TRBV segments were significantly more frequent in patients than in controls. TRBV5-6, TRBV5-1 and TRBV20-1 were among these segments. Multiple sclerosis was associated with a significant reduction in normalized Chao1 diversity relative to controls. Co-batched samples clustered tightly together by F measure.

This clonotype was seen ten or more times. The antigen remains unidentified. Prepared TCR beta cDNA libraries contained unique molecular identifiers. When roughly 0.9 to 10 million T cells were used, they gave a few hundred thousand cDNA molecules. In TCRdb, the PCR reads were re-called with MiXCR into one record per CDR3 protein. The profile shows about 260,000 distinct CDR3 sequences, 35% to 40% of them singletons. This CDR3 comprises 15 residues. Germline-derived CDR1 and CDR2 are SGHKS and YYEKEE (reference sequence). V gave up 7 bases and J gave up 0 bases; unmatched junction bases: 8. The clonotype was recovered from a girl between 10 and 17 years old with multiple sclerosis. Material for sequencing was blood. J is TRBJ2-7 and V is TRBV5-5; 9 bases map to TRBD1. CDR3 amino acids: CASPTDRGGSYEQYF. The CDR3 coding sequence is TGTGCCAGCCCTACGGACAGGGGCGGCTCCTACGAGCAGTACTTC.